This T cell receptor (beta chain) was identified in a study of CD8 T cells in Susac syndrome. This clonotype was detected only a few times. Its antigen is currently unknown. CD8+ and CD4+ T cells from blood underwent TCR beta sequencing, which was carried out in a high-throughput format. Trimming left V 2 bases short and J 3 bases short, with 7 bases between. Germline V gene sequence: CDR1 SGHTA, CDR2 FQGTGA. The CDR3 is 13 amino acids. General study findings and limits: None of the CD4+ T cell repertoires in Susac syndrome showed clonal expansion.

Random hexamers were used to reverse transcribe an amount of about 0.45 to 1 ug RNA. The CDR3 of TCR beta was amplified by immunoSEQ multiplex PCR across 54 Vbeta and 13 Jbeta. TCRdb re-derived calls from the immunoSEQ multiplex PCR reads in MiXCR, one entry per CDR3 protein. This sample has about 180,000 distinct CDR3 sequences; 90% to 95% occur once, and the top ten carry roughly 0.12%. The V gene is TRBV7-3, the J gene TRBJ2-5, with a possible D match to TRBD1 (5 bases). The source is a human donor with Susac syndrome. The sequenced material came from CD4+ T cells from PBMCs. This CDR3 is CASSLSREETQYF. As DNA, the CDR3 is TGTGCCAGCAGCTTATCCAGGGAAGAGACCCAGTACTTC.